The rows below give T cell receptor beta chains drawn from one sample of a study of blood T cell repertoires in COVID-19. Assay: immunoSEQ multiplex PCR; the TCRdb copy retains only in-frame clones and omits some. The sample records 150,000 to 200,000 clones, just over 90% being singletons. Source material: peripheral blood. The receptors were sampled from a woman between 55 and 75 years old with COVID-19, enrolled during active disease. Both conserved end residues are part of each CDR3. A D gene is named only where the DNA matches it firmly. Only part of the rows carry a size: once, few, many, or a class if the clone is expanded.

d_call	v_call	clone_size	j_call	cdr3_nt	cdr3_aa
.	TRBV7-2	.	TRBJ2-7	TGTGCCAGCAGCTTAGCTTCGGCCTACGAGCAGTACTTC	CASSLASAYEQYF
.	TRBV5-4	.	TRBJ2-7	TGTGCCAGCAGCTTGGGATCGTGGAGCTCGGACGAGCAGTACTTC	CASSLGSWSSDEQYF
.	TRBV29-1	.	TRBJ2-5	TGCAGCGTTGAAGTAGAGGCCTGGATGGGGACCCAGTACTTC	CSVEVEAWMGTQYF
.	TRBV6-5	.	TRBJ1-2	TGTGCCAGCAGTTACTCGACAGCCGACTATGGCTACACCTTC	CASSYSTADYGYTF
.	TRBV5-1	.	TRBJ1-4	TGCGCCAGCAGGCCTTCGGGGGGCATAGTTGAAAAACTGTTTTTT	CASRPSGGIVEKLFF
.	TRBV19	once	TRBJ1-5	TGTGCCAGTAGACGACAGAGGAATAGCAATCAGCCCCAGCATTTT	CASRRQRNSNQPQHF
TRBD1	TRBV19	once	TRBJ1-2	TGTGCCAGTAGTACTAATTGGGACAGGGAGATCCTTAACTATGGCTACACCTTC	CASSTNWDREILNYGYTF
TRBD1	TRBV7-2	.	TRBJ1-3	TGTGCCAGCAGCTTAGCGACAGGGGGAAACACCATATATTTT	CASSLATGGNTIYF
.	TRBV19	.	TRBJ1-2	TGTGCCAGTCGGGAGCCAGGCTCCTATGGCTACACCTTC	CASREPGSYGYTF
TRBD2	TRBV7-7	.	TRBJ2-3	TGTGCCAGCAGCGCTGGACTAGCGGGGGGCACAGATACGCAGTATTTT	CASSAGLAGGTDTQYF
TRBD2	TRBV4-3	.	TRBJ2-3	TGCGCCAGCAGCCGCGGGACTACCACAGATACGCAGTATTTT	CASSRGTTTDTQYF
TRBD2	TRBV11-2	.	TRBJ2-1	TGTGCCAGCAGCTTAGGCGGACTAGCTGGTAATGAGCAGTTCTTC	CASSLGGLAGNEQFF
.	TRBV19	.	TRBJ2-2	TGTGCCAGTAGTATACAGGGGTGGACCGGGGAGCTGTTTTTT	CASSIQGWTGELFF
TRBD2	TRBV4-2	.	TRBJ2-2	TGTGCCAGCAGTCGCGGGGGGGCCTTTAACACCGGGGAGCTGTTTTTT	CASSRGGAFNTGELFF
.	TRBV6-5	.	TRBJ1-1	TGTGCCAGCAGTCAAAACGGAGTCGTGCGTGCTTTCTTT	CASSQNGVVRAFF
TRBD1	TRBV4-1	once	TRBJ1-2	TGCGCCAGCAGCCAAGGACAGGGGGAGAACTATGGCTACACCTTC	CASSQGQGENYGYTF
TRBD1	TRBV7-2	.	TRBJ1-2	TGTGCCAGCAGCTCCGGACAGGGTTATGGCTACACCTTC	CASSSGQGYGYTF
TRBD1	TRBV18	once	TRBJ2-7	TGTGCCAGCTCCCCTGATACGACAGGGGGCTCCGAGCAGTACTTC	CASSPDTTGGSEQYF